These 30 T cell receptor beta chains share one sample of origin, sequenced in a study of CD8 T cells in ankylosing spondylitis. The study's findings and limits: It appeared that ankylosing spondylitis blood was characterized by a TCR beta motif of several highly homologous variants.

Their antigens are not known. Using its own MiXCR run on the 5' RACE reads, TCRdb lists one record per CDR3 protein. Here the sample spans 450,000 to 550,000 distinct CDR3 sequences, approximately 5% being singletons. Material: blood, either unsorted or a sorted T cell fraction (not recorded which). The receptors were gathered from a male donor with ankylosing spondylitis.

The rearrangement uses TRBV18 and TRBJ2-7; no reliable D call. The CDR3 loop spans 13 amino acids. Per germline, CDR1 KGHSH and CDR2 LQKENI. Trimming removed 3 bases at V and 6 bases at J, with 12 bases between. CDR3 protein: CASSPQSMGEQYF. The CDR3 bases are TGTGCCAGCTCACCCCAGAGTATGGGCGAGCAGTACTTC.

This clonotype was recorded at least ten times. The gene calls are TRBV20-1 and TRBJ1-1, with D possibly matching TRBD1 (5 bases). Germline CDR1 and CDR2: DFQATT and SNEGSKA (reference sequence). The CDR3 contains 15 residues. The germline V and J ends were trimmed by 2 bases and 3 bases, with 16 bases remaining between them. As DNA, the CDR3 is TGCAGTGCTAGACGGGGCAGGGCCATTCACACTGAAGCTTTCTTT. Protein product: CSARRGRAIHTEAFF.

The chain recombines TRBV10-3 with TRBJ2-7; the match to TRBD1 covers 7 bases. The CDR3 is 11 amino acids. Germline-derived CDR1 and CDR2 are ENHRY and SYGVKD. V shed 10 bases and J 5 bases; nucleotides not matched to a gene: 5. CDR3 nucleotide sequence: TGTGCCACCCAAACAGGGGACGAGCAGTACTTC. Translating gives CATQTGDEQYF.

This clonotype has a count of ten or more. V usage is TRBV28 and J usage is TRBJ1-6, with D perhaps TRBD1 (6 bases). The CDR3 has 18 residues. V was shortened by 2 bases and J by 1 base, with 15 bases between the two germline ends. Germline V gives CDR1 MDHEN, CDR2 SYDVKM. This CDR3 is CASSLTQGSWSYNSPLHF. The DNA for the CDR3 is TGTGCCAGCAGTTTAACCCAGGGGTCTTGGTCCTATAATTCACCCCTCCACTTT.

This clonotype was found many times. The V and J genes are TRBV12-5 and TRBJ1-1, with D possibly matching TRBD1 (6 bases). Germline CDR1 reads LGHNT; CDR2 reads FRNRAP. The CDR3 totals 15 residues. Trimming took 7 bases from V and 0 from J, leaving 15 bases between them. CDR3 region: CASVETGRMNTEAFF. CDR3 coding DNA: TGTGCTAGTGTGGAGACAGGACGCATGAACACTGAAGCTTTCTTT.

This chain joins TRBV20-1 and TRBJ2-3; unclear D gene. Looked up from germline, CDR1 is DFQATT and CDR2 is SNEGSKA (reference sequence). V lost 2 bases, J lost 5 bases, and 5 bases lay in between. The CDR3 has 11 residues. The CDR3 protein is CSARIGDTQYF. DNA of the CDR3: TGCAGTGCTAGAATTGGAGATACGCAGTATTTT.

At least ten counts were recorded for this clonotype. V usage is TRBV11-2 and J usage is TRBJ2-1, with TRBD2 identical over 9 bases. From germline, CDR1 is SGHAT and CDR2 FQNNGV. This CDR3 spans 16 amino acids. V gave up 2 bases and J gave up 8 bases; unmatched junction bases: 10. The CDR3 DNA reads as TGTGCCAGCAGCTTATTTAGACTAGCGGACCGGGATGAGCAGTTCTTC. It is translated as CASSLFRLADRDEQFF.

At least ten counts were recorded for this clonotype. V and J are TRBV7-9 and TRBJ1-1; 7 bases line up with TRBD1. This CDR3 has 15 amino acids. CDR1 SEHNR and CDR2 FQNEAQ come from the germline V gene (reference sequence). After removal of 2 bases from V and 2 bases from J, the junction contained 5 bases not matched to a gene. The chain's CDR3 is CASSLQGVINTEAFF. The DNA of the CDR3 is TGTGCCAGCAGCTTACAGGGGGTAATCAACACTGAAGCTTTCTTT.

There are many counts of this clonotype. The chain is built from TRBV20-1 and TRBJ2-7, with D tentatively TRBD2 (5 bases). Germline CDR1 reads DFQATT; CDR2 reads SNEGSKA (reference sequence). The CDR3 is 14 residues long. This chain's CDR3 is CRAMQLGLPYEQYF. CDR3 sequence (DNA): TGCAGAGCCATGCAGCTAGGACTTCCCTACGAGCAGTACTTC.

This clonotype was seen ten or more times. The chain employs TRBV18 and TRBJ2-3; D might be TRBD1 (5 bases). The CDR3 runs 14 residues. In germline, CDR1 is KGHSH, CDR2 LQKENI. Deletions cut 3 bases from V and 3 bases from J, with 10 bases between. CDR3 protein: CASSPNRITDTQYF. In DNA form, the CDR3 reads TGTGCCAGCTCACCCAACAGGATAACAGATACGCAGTATTTT.

This clonotype has ten or more counts. The chain links TRBV12-3 or TRBV12-4 to TRBJ2-1; 13 bases match TRBD2. Trimming took 5 bases from V and 0 from J; bases not matched to a gene: 4. The CDR3 covers 17 residues. Written as DNA, the CDR3 is TGTGCCAGCAGTCCAGGACTAGCGGGAGTCTCCTACAATGAGCAGTTCTTC. Translating it yields CASSPGLAGVSYNEQFF.

This clonotype was counted at least ten times. V usage is TRBV12-3 or TRBV12-4 and J usage is TRBJ2-1, with 9 bases matching TRBD1. The trim removed 4 bases at V and 8 bases at J, leaving 9 bases unmatched. This CDR3 is 15 amino acids long. The CDR3 DNA reads TGTGCCAGCAGTTCCCTCCCGACAGGGGGGCATGAGCAGTTCTTC. This encodes CASSSLPTGGHEQFF.

Many counts were recorded for this clonotype. The rearrangement uses TRBV7-2 and TRBJ2-5, with TRBD1 matching over 10 bases. The CDR3 consists of 17 residues. The junction had 17 bases not matched to a gene; V was cut back by 7 bases and J by 6 bases. Germline CDR1 reads SGHTA; CDR2 reads FQGNSA. The CDR3 sequence is CASTPSRVGTGAQTQYF. CDR3 sequence (DNA): TGTGCCAGCACCCCTAGTAGGGTGGGGACAGGGGCACAGACCCAGTACTTC.

The genes are TRBV28 and TRBJ2-7; D remains ambiguous. This CDR3 contains 12 residues. V lost 5 bases and J 4 bases, leaving 9 bases between the germline ends. From germline, CDR1 is MDHEN and CDR2 SYDVKM. The CDR3 sequence is CASSTYKYEQYF. As DNA, the CDR3 is TGTGCCAGCAGTACCTATAAATACGAGCAGTACTTC.

In this sample, this clonotype turned up many times. The chain couples TRBV7-2 to TRBJ1-1, with D unresolved. The CDR3 is 14 amino acids. V lost 4 bases and J 5 bases, leaving 14 bases between the germline ends. Germline V gene sequence: CDR1 SGHTA, CDR2 FQGNSA. The CDR3 nucleotides read TGTGCCAGCAGCTCTCGGGAGAGAAGAACTGAAGCTTTCTTT. It is translated as CASSSRERRTEAFF.

This clonotype showed up many times. J is TRBJ2-7 and V is TRBV30; no clear D. Germline V gene sequence: CDR1 GTSNPN, CDR2 SVGIG (reference sequence). V was clipped by 0 bases and J by 0 bases, with 9 bases between them. The CDR3 consists of 14 residues. As DNA, the CDR3 is TGTGCCTGGAGTGTATACAGCCGCTCCTACGAGCAGTACTTC. Protein: CAWSVYSRSYEQYF. The whole variable domain, remainder taken from reference TRBV30 and TRBJ2-7, is SQTIHQWPATLVQPVGSPLSLECTVEGTSNPNLYWYRQAAGRGLQLLFYSVGIGQISSEVPQNLSASRPQDRQFILSSKKLLLSDSGFYLCAWSVYSRSYEQYFGPGTRLTVT.

This clonotype came up many times. J is TRBJ2-2 and V is TRBV7-9; possibly TRBD1 or TRBD2 for D (6 bases each). V lost 3 bases and J lost 6, with 8 bases in between. The germline gives CDR1 SEHNR, CDR2 FQNEAQ (reference sequence). This CDR3 has 13 amino acids. The CDR3 DNA sequence: TGTGCCAGCAGCTTCGGGGGCGCCGGGGAGCTGTTTTTT. This gives the protein CASSFGGAGELFF.

At least ten counts were recorded for this clonotype. J is TRBJ2-3 and V is TRBV10-1, with D tentatively TRBD2 (6 bases). Trimming cost V 3 bases and J 8 bases, with 21 bases left between them. The CDR3 has 16 amino acids. Germline CDR1 reads WNHNN; CDR2 reads SYGVQD (reference sequence). DNA for the CDR3: TGCGCCAGCAGTGAACGCGGGAACCGGGATATCGGTACGCAGTATTTT. This codes for CASSERGNRDIGTQYF.

The chain uses TRBV7-6 and TRBJ2-7; TRBD1 agrees at 9 bases. Germline values: CDR1 SGHVS, CDR2 FNYEAQ. The CDR3 contains 14 residues. The ends lost 8 bases at V and 4 bases at J; junction bases unmatched: 9. The CDR3 coding sequence is TGTGCCAGCGGCCGGGACAGGGAATCGTACGAGCAGTACTTC. The encoded protein is CASGRDRESYEQYF.

This clonotype was found a few times. This chain connects TRBV4-1 to TRBJ2-2; possibly TRBD2 for D (6 bases). This CDR3 contains 15 residues. The V end was cut by 7 bases, the J end by 6 bases, with 18 bases between. CDR1 is MGHRA and CDR2 is YSYEKL in the germline V gene. CDR3 DNA sequence: TGCGCCAGCAAACCGGGACTCCAGGGTCCCGGGGAGCTGTTTTTT. Translated, it gives CASKPGLQGPGELFF.

In its sample, this clonotype was seen a few times. The gene calls are TRBV29-1 and TRBJ1-3; D unclear. Germline V gene sequence: CDR1 SQVTM, CDR2 ANQGSEA. The V gene lost 6 bases and the J gene lost 0 bases, with 3 bases spanning the gap. The CDR3 contains 11 residues. The CDR3 spells CSVGSGNTIYF. The DNA for the CDR3 is TGCAGCGTGGGCTCTGGAAACACCATATATTTT.

This clonotype was recorded at least ten times. This sequence joins TRBV5-1 and TRBJ2-7; D is perhaps TRBD1 (6 bases). The CDR3 loop spans 15 amino acids. V was cut by 4 bases and J by 3 bases, with 17 bases left in between. Germline V gene sequence: CDR1 SGHRS, CDR2 YFSETQ. In DNA form, the CDR3 reads TGCGCCAGCAGCCCGGACAGCACATCCTTCTACGAGCAGTACTTC. It codes for CASSPDSTSFYEQYF.

In this sample, this clonotype turned up many times. The genes are TRBV20-1 and TRBJ2-3; D is perhaps TRBD2 (5 bases). With 0 bases removed from V and 6 bases from J, the gap between germline ends came to 13 bases. CDR1 DFQATT and CDR2 SNEGSKA come from the germline V gene (reference sequence). The CDR3 covers 14 residues. CDR3 region: CSARDLAGWDTQYF. The CDR3 nucleotides are TGCAGTGCTAGAGATCTAGCCGGTTGGGATACGCAGTATTTT.

The rearrangement uses TRBV20-1 and TRBJ2-4; D tentatively fits TRBD1 or TRBD2 (5 bases each). The germline gives CDR1 DFQATT, CDR2 SNEGSKA (reference sequence). The CDR3 is made up of 13 amino acids. V was clipped by 1 base and J by 3 bases, with 7 bases between them. The CDR3: CSARGDVKNIQYF. CDR3 DNA sequence: TGCAGTGCTAGAGGGGACGTCAAAAACATTCAGTACTTC.

This clonotype was seen at least ten times. The chain joins TRBV20-1 to TRBJ1-6; D gene ambiguous. There are 16 residues in the CDR3. Looked up from germline, CDR1 is DFQATT and CDR2 is SNEGSKA (reference sequence). V lost 7 bases to trimming and J lost 0 bases, with 16 bases between them. CDR3 loop: CSGGDVVSSYNSPLHF. CDR3 DNA: TGCAGTGGTGGGGATGTCGTGAGCTCCTATAATTCACCCCTCCACTTT.

This clonotype was counted ten times or more. The genes are TRBV27 and TRBJ2-3; 9 nucleotides align to TRBD2. Germline loops: CDR1 MNHEY, CDR2 SMNVEV (reference sequence). The ends lost 3 bases at V and 5 bases at J; junction bases unmatched: 12. The CDR3 has 17 residues. The CDR3 spells CASSFSSRGGTLDTQYF. In DNA, the CDR3 is TGTGCCAGCAGTTTCTCGTCGCGGGGGGGAACTCTAGATACGCAGTATTTT.

This clonotype occurred many times. This chain uses TRBV7-9 with TRBJ2-5; no definite D call. The germline gives CDR1 SEHNR, CDR2 FQNEAQ (reference sequence). This CDR3 spans 13 amino acids. V gave up 5 bases and J gave up 0 bases, with 7 bases separating them. CDR3 loop: CASSRMNQETQYF. The DNA for the CDR3 is TGTGCCAGCAGCCGTATGAACCAAGAGACCCAGTACTTC.

The rearrangement links TRBV11-2 to TRBJ1-2; D unclear. From germline, CDR1 is SGHAT and CDR2 FQNNGV. The CDR3 extends over 15 amino acids. Trimming took off 5 bases at V and 4 bases at J, with 17 bases between the two ends. DNA of the CDR3: TGTGCCAGCAGCATCGGGCGGGAGACCGTCTATGGCTACACCTTC. Translating gives CASSIGRETVYGYTF. Full variable domain (missing parts from reference TRBV11-2 and TRBJ1-2): EAGVAQSPRYKIIEKRQSVAFWCNPISGHATLYWYQQILGQGPKLLIQFQNNGVVDDSQLPKDRFSAERLKGVDSTLKIQPAKLEDSAVYLCASSIGRETVYGYTFGSGTRLTVV.

This clonotype was observed a single time. The rearrangement links TRBV2 to TRBJ2-7, with TRBD2 as a possible D gene (6 bases). V was trimmed by 2 bases and J by 6 bases, leaving 23 bases between them. The CDR3 is 17 amino acids. Germline CDR1 reads SNHLY; CDR2 reads FYNNEI. DNA of the CDR3: TGTGCCAGCAGTGAATTTCACCTTTCCGGGACTTTGGGCGAGCAGTACTTC. Encoded protein: CASSEFHLSGTLGEQYF.

To note about this clonotype: A much larger clone differs by one base, so this may be a read error. V usage is TRBV5-1 and J usage is TRBJ1-2; D unclear. CDR1 and CDR2 (germline): SGHRS, YFSETQ. The CDR3 covers 13 residues. CDR3 region: CASSLERHYGYNF. The DNA of the CDR3 is TGCGCCAGCAGCTTGGAGAGGCACTATGGCTACAACTTC. Variable domain in full (rest from reference TRBV5-1 and TRBJ1-2): KAGVTQTPRYLIKTRGQQVTLSCSPISGHRSVSWYQQTPGQGLQFLFEYFSETQRNKGNFPGRFSGRQFSNSRSEMNVSTLELGDSALYLCASSLERHYGYNFGSGTRLTVV.